A single sample is the source of the 13 T cell receptor beta chains below, sequenced in a study of CD8+ T cells in alopecia areata. Following extraction, RNA underwent reverse transcription to cDNA, which served as the sequencing template. Profiled with immunoSEQ multiplex PCR; TCRdb holds only in-frame clones, not every one. The table shows around 200,000 clones, with about 48% occurring only once. Treatment denoted: oral pan-JAK inhibitor, 5-10 mg twice daily. The sample here was CD8+ T cells sorted from blood, taken at week 24, from a patient treated with tofacitinib. All receptors derive from a human donor with alopecia areata.

As for this clone: An end of the junction differs from the germline gene, which may be a read error. In the same sample, other DNA sequences code for this CDR3. The CDR3 nucleotides are TGTGCCAGCAGCCTAGGGACCGTCGAGCAGTACTTC. Its translation: CASSLGTVEQYF. The chain links TRBV13 to TRBJ2-7; D is tentatively TRBD1 or TRBD2 (5 bases each). The germline gives CDR1 PRHDT, CDR2 FYEKMQ (reference sequence). This CDR3 is built from 12 residues. The full variable domain, with the rest looked up from reference TRBV13 and TRBJ2-7, is AAGVIQSPRHLIKEKRETATLKCYPIPRHDTVYWYQQGPGQDPQFLISFYEKMQSDKGSIPDRFSAQQFSDYHSELNMSSLELGDSALYFCASSLGTVEQYFGPGTRLTVT.

This clone was found once. The chain recombines TRBV10-2 with TRBJ1-1; D unresolved. Germline values: CDR1 WSHSY, CDR2 SAAADI. This CDR3 is built from 14 residues. Trimming shortened V by 3 bases and J by 6 bases, and 14 bases separated the two germline ends. The chain's CDR3 is CASSDASLPAEAFF. The CDR3 bases are TGCGCCAGCAGTGATGCCTCCCTGCCCGCTGAAGCTTTCTTT.

V gene TRBV12-5 combines with J gene TRBJ1-2, with D tentatively TRBD1 (6 bases). Trimming took 5 bases from V and 2 from J, leaving 9 bases between them. CDR3 length equals 13 residues. CDR1 and CDR2 (germline): LGHNT, FRNRAP. The CDR3 protein is CASGPGQNYGYTF. The CDR3 nucleotides read TGTGCTAGTGGTCCAGGACAGAACTATGGCTACACCTTC.

J is TRBJ2-3 and V is TRBV13, with 15 positions matching TRBD2. The V and J ends lost 5 bases and 7 bases, in that order; junction bases with no gene match: 4. The CDR3 length is 15 residues. Germline values: CDR1 PRHDT, CDR2 FYEKMQ (reference sequence). CDR3 region: CASSPGTSGGNTQYF. As DNA, the CDR3 is TGTGCCAGCAGCCCCGGGACTAGCGGGGGGAATACGCAGTATTTT.

This chain connects TRBV5-1 to TRBJ2-1, with 7 bases fitting TRBD2. J gave up 5 bases and V 0 bases, and 11 bases lay outside the gene matches. The CDR3 has 17 amino acids. CDR1 is SGHRS and CDR2 is YFSETQ in the germline V gene. CDR3 in DNA: TGCGCCAGCAGCTTGGTTCCCGCGGGGGAACGGAACAATGAGCAGTTCTTC. It is translated as CASSLVPAGERNNEQFF.

This clone has more than one count but fewer than ten. The rearrangement uses TRBV10-3 and TRBJ2-2, with 11 bases identical to TRBD1. The CDR3 consists of 18 residues. Germline V gene data show CDR1 as ENHRY and CDR2 as SYGVKD. V was clipped by 3 bases and J by 6 bases; unmatched bases: 12. Here the CDR3 reads CAISEDYRDRGYAGELFF. The DNA for the CDR3 is TGTGCCATCAGTGAAGATTACAGGGACAGGGGGTACGCCGGGGAGCTGTTTTTT.

This clone has only a few counts. V is TRBV7-9 and J is TRBJ2-6; D unresolved. Trimming removed 8 bases from V and 4 bases from J, with 15 bases in between. The CDR3 covers 15 residues. Germline values: CDR1 SEHNR, CDR2 FQNEAQ (reference sequence). The CDR3 region is CASSDGSPGANVLTF. CDR3 coding DNA: TGTGCCAGCTCGGACGGCAGTCCGGGGGCCAACGTCCTGACTTTC.

This clone turned up a few times. J is TRBJ1-2 and V is TRBV27; 7 nucleotides line up with TRBD1. The trim removed 6 bases at V and 4 bases at J, leaving 11 bases unmatched. CDR3 size: 15 residues. The germline V gene has CDR1 MNHEY and CDR2 SMNVEV (reference sequence). The CDR3 is CASSGVRTGSYGYTF. CDR3 nucleotide sequence: TGTGCCAGCAGCGGAGTTAGGACAGGCTCCTATGGCTACACCTTC.

In this sample, this clone turned up a few times. The gene calls are TRBV7-9 and TRBJ1-2, with D possibly being TRBD1 (5 bases). The germline V gene encodes CDR1 SEHNR and CDR2 FQNEAQ (reference sequence). V lost 5 bases to trimming and J lost 5 bases, with 21 bases between them. The CDR3 is made up of 16 amino acids. CDR3 nucleotide sequence: TGTGCCAGCAGCCCGATCCGGCTCAGGGAGGAGTATGGCTACACCTTC. Translated: CASSPIRLREEYGYTF.

The DNA of the CDR3 is TGTGCCAGCAGCTTTGTAAGGACGTCTGGGGCCAACGTCCTGACTTTC. The encoded protein is CASSFVRTSGANVLTF. The chain carries TRBV7-3 and TRBJ2-6, with D hard to call. The germline V gene has CDR1 SGHTA and CDR2 FQGTGA. V was cut by 3 bases and J by 1 base, with 10 bases left in between. The CDR3 is 16 amino acids. The variable domain in full, with the rest retrieved from reference TRBV7-3 and TRBJ2-6, is GAGVSQTPSNKVTEKGKYVELRCDPISGHTALYWYRQSLGQGPEFLIYFQGTGAADDSGLPNDRFFAVRPEGSVSTLKIQRTERGDSAVYLCASSFVRTSGANVLTFGAGSRLTVL.

This clone was seen a few times. The chain employs TRBV5-5 and TRBJ2-2, with D possibly matching TRBD2 (5 bases). The germline gives CDR1 SGHKS, CDR2 YYEKEE (reference sequence). This CDR3 comprises 15 residues. The V and J ends lost 4 bases and 4 bases respectively, with 14 bases between them. CDR3: CASSPEEGGTGELFF. CDR3 bases: TGTGCCAGCAGCCCGGAGGAAGGAGGCACCGGGGAGCTGTTTTTT.

The J gene is TRBJ1-6, the V gene TRBV19, with a tentative D call TRBD1 (5 bases). Germline-derived CDR1 and CDR2 are LNHDA and SQIVND (reference sequence). This CDR3 has 13 amino acids. The ends were cut back, 7 bases at V and 7 bases at J, with 11 bases in the middle. DNA of the CDR3: TGTGCCAGTAATGAGGGGCGAAATTCACCCCTCCACTTT. Translating it yields CASNEGRNSPLHF. The variable domain in full, completed from reference TRBV19 and TRBJ1-6, reads DGGITQSPKYLFRKEGQNVTLSCEQNLNHDAMYWYRQDPGQGLRLIYYSQIVNDFQKGDIAEGYSVSREKKESFPLTVTSAQKNPTAFYLCASNEGRNSPLHFGNGTRLTVT.

A few counts support this clone. The chain links TRBV7-9 to TRBJ2-2; the D gene is possibly TRBD1 (5 bases). Trimming pared 4 bases from V and 2 bases from J, leaving 8 bases between. CDR1 and CDR2 from the germline V gene are SEHNR and FQNEAQ (reference sequence). The length of the CDR3 is 14 residues. The CDR3 DNA reads as TGTGCCAGCAGCTCTACAGGAAACACCGGGGAGCTGTTTTTT. Protein sequence: CASSSTGNTGELFF.